This T cell receptor beta chain was retrieved from a study of T-cell memory formation after mild COVID-19. TCRdb re-called the 5' RACE reads through MiXCR, storing one row per CDR3 protein. The table lists hundreds of thousands of distinct CDR3 sequences, less than 25% of them singletons. Germline V gene data show CDR1 as DFQATT and CDR2 as SNEGSKA (reference sequence). V gave up 1 base and J gave up 1 base; unmatched junction bases: 12. The CDR3 has 19 residues. This TCR derives from an adult woman who had mild COVID-19 (a few samples of this study predate the infection). Cell type and time point are not known. This sequence joins TRBV20-1 and TRBJ2-5, with 13 bases lining up with TRBD2. The sample consisted of PBMCs or a T cell subset sorted from them (not recorded which). CDR3 amino acids: CSARVLGTSGTPGQETQYF. The CDR3 DNA reads TGCAGTGCTAGAGTCCTTGGGACTAGCGGGACACCCGGCCAAGAGACCCAGTACTTC.